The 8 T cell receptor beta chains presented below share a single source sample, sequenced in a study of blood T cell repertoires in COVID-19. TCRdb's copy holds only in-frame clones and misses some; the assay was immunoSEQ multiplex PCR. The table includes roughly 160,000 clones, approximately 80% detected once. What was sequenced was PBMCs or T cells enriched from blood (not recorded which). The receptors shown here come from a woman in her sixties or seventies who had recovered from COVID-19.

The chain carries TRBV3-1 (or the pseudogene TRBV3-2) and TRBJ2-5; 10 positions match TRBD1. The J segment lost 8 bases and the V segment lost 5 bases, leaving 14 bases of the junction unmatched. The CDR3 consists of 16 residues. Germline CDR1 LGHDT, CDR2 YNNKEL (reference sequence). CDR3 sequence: CASSSRDRGPPSTQYF. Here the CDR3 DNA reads TGTGCCAGCAGCTCCCGGGACAGGGGCCCCCCCTCTACCCAGTACTTC.

Here the CDR3 DNA reads TGTGCCAGCGCCCAGCGGGGGGGTGGTGAGCAGTTCTTC. Translation gives CASAQRGGGEQFF. J is TRBJ2-1 and V is TRBV12-3 or TRBV12-4, with 10 bases fitting TRBD2. The CDR3 covers 13 residues. J lost 9 bases, V lost 8 bases, and 7 bases had no gene match.

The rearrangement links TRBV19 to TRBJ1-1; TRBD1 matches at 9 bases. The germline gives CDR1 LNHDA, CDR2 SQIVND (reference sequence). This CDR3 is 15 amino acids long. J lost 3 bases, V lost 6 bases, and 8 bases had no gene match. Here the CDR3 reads CASSPTGTGHTEAFF. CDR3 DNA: TGTGCCAGTAGCCCGACAGGGACAGGGCACACTGAAGCTTTCTTT.

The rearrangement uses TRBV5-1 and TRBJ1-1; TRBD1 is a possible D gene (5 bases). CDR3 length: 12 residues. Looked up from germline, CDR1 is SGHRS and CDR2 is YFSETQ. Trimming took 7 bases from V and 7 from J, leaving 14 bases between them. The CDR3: CASRGTADEAFF. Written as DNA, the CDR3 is TGCGCCAGCCGCGGGACTGCTGATGAAGCTTTCTTT. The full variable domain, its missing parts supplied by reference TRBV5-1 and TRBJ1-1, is KAGVTQTPRYLIKTRGQQVTLSCSPISGHRSVSWYQQTPGQGLQFLFEYFSETQRNKGNFPGRFSGRQFSNSRSEMNVSTLELGDSALYLCASRGTADEAFFGQGTRLTVV.

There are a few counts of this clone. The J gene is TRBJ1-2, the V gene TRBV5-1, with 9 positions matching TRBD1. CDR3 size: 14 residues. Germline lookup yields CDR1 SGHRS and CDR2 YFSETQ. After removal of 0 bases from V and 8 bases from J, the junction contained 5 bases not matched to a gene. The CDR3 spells CASSLETGGRGYTF. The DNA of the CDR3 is TGCGCCAGCAGCTTGGAAACAGGGGGCCGGGGCTACACCTTC.

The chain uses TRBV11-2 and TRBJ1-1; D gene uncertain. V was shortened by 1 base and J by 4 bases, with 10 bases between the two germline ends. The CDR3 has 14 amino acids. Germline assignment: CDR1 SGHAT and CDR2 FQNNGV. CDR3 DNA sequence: TGTGCCAGCAGCTTAGTCGCAGGTGTCACTGAAGCTTTCTTT. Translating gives CASSLVAGVTEAFF.

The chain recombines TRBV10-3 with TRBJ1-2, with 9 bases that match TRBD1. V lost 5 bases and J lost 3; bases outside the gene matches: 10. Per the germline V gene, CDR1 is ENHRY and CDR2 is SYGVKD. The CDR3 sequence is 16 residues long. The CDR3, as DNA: TGTGCCATCAGTCCCTCCCGGGGACAGGGTTACTATGGCTACACCTTC. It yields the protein CAISPSRGQGYYGYTF.

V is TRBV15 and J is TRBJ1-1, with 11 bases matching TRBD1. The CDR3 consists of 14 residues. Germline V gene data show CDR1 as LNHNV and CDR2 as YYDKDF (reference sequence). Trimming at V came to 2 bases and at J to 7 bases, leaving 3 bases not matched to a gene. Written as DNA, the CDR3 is TGTGCCACCAGCAGAAGGACAGGGGGCTTTGAAGCTTTCTTT. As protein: CATSRRTGGFEAFF.